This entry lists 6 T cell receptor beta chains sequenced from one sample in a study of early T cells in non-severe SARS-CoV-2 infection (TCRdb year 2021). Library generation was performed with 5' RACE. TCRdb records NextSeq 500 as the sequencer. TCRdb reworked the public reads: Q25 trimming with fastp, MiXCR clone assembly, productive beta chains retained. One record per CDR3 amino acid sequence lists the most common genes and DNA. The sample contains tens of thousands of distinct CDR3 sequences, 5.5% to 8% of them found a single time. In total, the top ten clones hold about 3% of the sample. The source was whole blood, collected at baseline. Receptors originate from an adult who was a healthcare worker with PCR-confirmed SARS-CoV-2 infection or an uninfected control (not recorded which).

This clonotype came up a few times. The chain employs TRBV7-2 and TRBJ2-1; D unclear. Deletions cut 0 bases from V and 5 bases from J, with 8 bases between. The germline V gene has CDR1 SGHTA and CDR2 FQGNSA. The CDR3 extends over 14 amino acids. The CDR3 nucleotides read TGTGCCAGCAGCTTAGCGCGGACCAACAATGAGCAGTTCTTC. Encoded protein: CASSLARTNNEQFF.

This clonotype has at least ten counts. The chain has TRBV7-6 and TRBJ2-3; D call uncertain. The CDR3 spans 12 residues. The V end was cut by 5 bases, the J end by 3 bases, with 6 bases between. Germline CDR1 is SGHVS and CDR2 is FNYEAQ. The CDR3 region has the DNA TGTGCCAGCAGCGCGCGGACAGATACGCAGTATTTT. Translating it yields CASSARTDTQYF.

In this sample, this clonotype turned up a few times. In nucleotides, the CDR3 is TGCAGTGCTCCACGGAGGAGCGGGGACTACAATGAGCAGTTCTTC. It specifies CSAPRRSGDYNEQFF. This chain links TRBV20-1 with TRBJ2-1; TRBD2 matches at 7 bases. CDR3 length: 15 amino acids. In germline, CDR1 is DFQATT, CDR2 SNEGSKA (reference sequence). V shed 5 bases, J shed 3 bases, and the junction held 10 bases outside the gene matches.

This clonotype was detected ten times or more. DNA for the CDR3: TGTGCCAGCAGTGAATCCACAGGGTCAGTGGATACGCAGTATTTT. Protein sequence: CASSESTGSVDTQYF. The rearrangement uses TRBV6-1 and TRBJ2-3, with D perhaps TRBD1 (6 bases). The ends were cut back, 2 bases at V and 6 bases at J, with 15 bases in the middle. The CDR3 is 15 amino acids. The germline V gene encodes CDR1 MNHNS and CDR2 SASEGT.

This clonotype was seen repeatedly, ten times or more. The CDR3 DNA reads as TGTGCCACGAGCCGGGACATAGGAGAGACCCAGTACTTC. Translating gives CATSRDIGETQYF. The chain carries TRBV5-4 and TRBJ2-5; possible D gene TRBD1, 6 bases. This CDR3 has 13 amino acids. Germline CDR1 SGHNT, CDR2 YYREEE (reference sequence). Trimming took 9 bases from V and 4 from J, leaving 16 bases between them.

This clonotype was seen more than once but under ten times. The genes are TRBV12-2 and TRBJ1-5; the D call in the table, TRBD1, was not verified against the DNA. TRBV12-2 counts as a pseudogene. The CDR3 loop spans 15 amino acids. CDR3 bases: TGTGCAAGTAAATGGGACATCGGGACAGATCAGCCCCAGCATTTT. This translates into CASKWDIGTDQPQHF.